These 21 T cell receptor beta chains were sequenced from one sample in a study of cytomegalovirus exposure and HLA in healthy donors. PCR used 60 Vbeta primers and 13 Jbeta primers. Generated by immunoSEQ multiplex PCR, the TCRdb table keeps only in-frame clones and is missing some. The sample holds about 130,000 clones, 70% to 90% seen once. Sample: PBMCs. Every receptor here comes from a boy between 5 and 17 years old in good health and CMV-seronegative.

The chain joins TRBV19 to TRBJ2-6; D remains ambiguous. Trimming removed 7 bases at V and 0 bases at J, with 7 bases between. The CDR3 runs to 14 residues. The germline V gene has CDR1 LNHDA and CDR2 SQIVND (reference sequence). CDR3 region: CASKAASGANVLTF. The CDR3 coding sequence is TGTGCCAGTAAGGCGGCCTCTGGGGCCAACGTCCTGACTTTC.

The rearrangement links TRBV7-2 to TRBJ1-1; D is ambiguous. V was pared by 0 bases and J by 8 bases, with 10 bases between. From germline, CDR1 is SGHTA and CDR2 FQGNSA. This CDR3 is 13 amino acids long. Here the CDR3 reads CASSLAFVTEAFF. The CDR3 DNA follows: TGTGCCAGCAGCTTAGCGTTTGTGACAGAAGCTTTCTTT.

The J gene is TRBJ2-5, the V gene TRBV6-6, with 10 bases lining up with TRBD1. CDR3 length: 15 amino acids. CDR1 MNHNY and CDR2 SVGAGI come from the germline V gene (reference sequence). J gave up 5 bases and V 6 bases, and 9 bases lay outside the gene matches. The CDR3 loop is CASRPGQGNLETQYF. Written as DNA, the CDR3 is TGTGCCAGCAGACCGGGACAGGGGAATTTGGAGACCCAGTACTTC.

This clone was picked up a small number of times. This chain connects TRBV4-3 to TRBJ1-1; unclear D gene. V was trimmed by 0 bases and J by 1 base, leaving 6 bases between them. Germline V gives CDR1 LGHNA, CDR2 YSLEER. The CDR3 is made up of 14 amino acids. The CDR3 sequence is CASSQEAGNTEAFF. CDR3 sequence (DNA): TGCGCCAGCAGCCAAGAAGCGGGGAACACTGAAGCTTTCTTT.

J is TRBJ2-2 and V is TRBV29-1, with 7 bases that match TRBD1. The V gene end was trimmed by 4 bases and the J gene end by 3 bases; junction bases not matched to a gene: 5. Germline V lookup: CDR1 SQVTM, CDR2 ANQGSEA. The CDR3 sequence is 14 residues long. The CDR3 here is CSVVQGGHTGELFF. The CDR3 region has the DNA TGCAGCGTTGTTCAAGGGGGCCACACCGGGGAGCTGTTTTTT.

This chain's CDR3 is CASSGVRLADYNEQFF. The DNA for the CDR3 is TGTGCCAGCAGCGGCGTGAGGCTAGCGGACTACAATGAGCAGTTCTTC. The chain uses TRBV4-2 and TRBJ2-1; 7 nucleotides line up with TRBD2. The CDR3 loop spans 16 amino acids. J was trimmed by 3 bases and V by 5 bases; bases with no gene match: 10. From germline, CDR1 is LGHNA and CDR2 YNFKEQ.

The chain joins TRBV4-3 to TRBJ2-2, with D unclear. CDR3 length: 19 amino acids. The germline V and J ends were trimmed by 1 base and 0 bases, with 18 bases remaining between them. CDR1 is LGHNA and CDR2 is YSLEER in the germline V gene. CDR3 in DNA: TGCGCCAGCAGCCAAGGATTGAGTTGGCTAGTTGCGAACACCGGGGAGCTGTTTTTT. This gives the protein CASSQGLSWLVANTGELFF.

This rearrangement joins TRBV6-5 to TRBJ1-1, with D tentatively TRBD1 (5 bases). Per germline, CDR1 MNHEY and CDR2 SVGAGI. The CDR3 has 14 amino acids. V lost 4 bases and J lost 7, with 16 bases in between. The CDR3 sequence: CASSLAGNRGEAFF. DNA of the CDR3: TGTGCCAGCAGTTTGGCAGGGAATCGAGGTGAAGCTTTCTTT.

CDR3 residues: CASSVADSNQPQHF. The DNA of the CDR3 is TGTGCCAGCAGTGTCGCAGATAGCAATCAGCCCCAGCATTTT. The chain couples TRBV6-1 to TRBJ1-5; D is unclear. From germline, CDR1 is MNHNS and CDR2 SASEGT. The CDR3 has 14 residues. Deletions cut 4 bases from V and 0 bases from J, with 7 bases between.

The V and J genes are TRBV5-4 and TRBJ2-7; perhaps TRBD2 as D (6 bases). The V end lost 4 bases, the J end lost 3 bases, and 14 bases lay between the germline ends. Germline CDR1 reads SGHNT; CDR2 reads YYREEE (reference sequence). The CDR3 contains 14 residues. The CDR3 reads CASSSQLANYEQYF. The CDR3 DNA follows: TGTGCCAGCAGCAGTCAACTAGCAAACTACGAGCAGTACTTC.

This sequence joins TRBV18 and TRBJ1-1, with 7 bases fitting TRBD1. The V gene's germline CDR1 is KGHSH and CDR2 LQKENI. V was pared by 6 bases and J by 8 bases, with 3 bases of the junction left unmatched. This CDR3 comprises 11 residues. CDR3 DNA sequence: TGTGCCAGCTCCTCAGGGGGGGAAGCTTTCTTT. Translating it yields CASSSGGEAFF.

The chain employs TRBV5-4 and TRBJ2-7, with TRBD1 as a possible D gene (7 bases). V lost 4 bases, J lost 4 bases, and 21 bases lay in between. The CDR3 length is 16 residues. From germline, CDR1 is SGHNT and CDR2 YYREEE (reference sequence). This CDR3 reads CASSRGGGVGVYEQYF. The CDR3 DNA sequence: TGTGCCAGCAGCAGAGGGGGCGGGGTGGGGGTTTACGAGCAGTACTTC. The full variable domain, with the rest looked up from reference TRBV5-4 and TRBJ2-7, is ETGVTQSPTHLIKTRGQQVTLRCSSQSGHNTVSWYQQALGQGPQFIFQYYREEENGRGNFPPRFSGLQFPNYSSELNVNALELDDSALYLCASSRGGGVGVYEQYFGPGTRLTVT.

This chain connects TRBV7-2 to TRBJ2-2, with TRBD1 as a possible D gene (6 bases). Trimming took off 6 bases at V and 3 bases at J, with 23 bases between the two ends. The CDR3 loop spans 18 amino acids. The V gene's germline CDR1 is SGHTA and CDR2 FQGNSA. Here the CDR3 reads CASSVPSGTPYDTGELFF. CDR3 sequence (DNA): TGTGCCAGCAGTGTACCTTCCGGGACACCTTACGACACCGGGGAGCTGTTTTTT.

The chain is built from TRBV4-2 and TRBJ2-7; D is uncertain. CDR1 LGHNA and CDR2 YNFKEQ come from the germline V gene. V lost 1 base, J lost 7 bases, and 5 bases lay in between. There are 11 residues in the CDR3. The CDR3 region has the DNA TGTGCCAGCAGCCAAGCCAGGGAGCAGTACTTC. Encoded protein: CASSQAREQYF.

V gene TRBV15 combines with J gene TRBJ1-2; tentatively, D is TRBD1 (6 bases). V dropped 5 bases and J dropped 7 bases, with 26 bases sitting between them. Looked up from germline, CDR1 is LNHNV and CDR2 is YYDKDF (reference sequence). This CDR3 region has 17 residues. CDR3 sequence reads: CATSGSQSSYRAAGYTF. In nucleotides, the CDR3 is TGTGCCACCAGCGGCTCCCAGAGTTCGTACAGGGCGGCTGGCTACACCTTC.

The chain links TRBV6-4 to TRBJ2-3; TRBD2 aligns across 8 bases. The germline CDR1 and CDR2 sequences are MRHNA and SNTAGT. Trimming cost V 4 bases and J 6 bases; bases outside gene matches: 6. The CDR3 loop spans 14 amino acids. For the CDR3, the DNA is TGTGCCAGCAGTGTAGCGGGGATGGTGGATACGCAGTATTTT. This encodes CASSVAGMVDTQYF.

This sequence joins TRBV15 and TRBJ1-2; 9 bases align to TRBD1. The CDR3 extends over 13 amino acids. CDR1 and CDR2 from the germline V gene are LNHNV and YYDKDF (reference sequence). Trimming took 4 bases from V and 4 from J; bases not matched to a gene: 1. The CDR3, as DNA: TGTGCCACCAGCACGGGACAGGGCTATGGCTACACCTTC. Protein: CATSTGQGYGYTF.

This clone was detected once. The chain couples TRBV15 to TRBJ2-5; D is perhaps TRBD2 (7 bases). In germline, CDR1 is LNHNV, CDR2 YYDKDF (reference sequence). V gave up 3 bases and J gave up 5 bases, with 19 bases separating them. The CDR3 runs 16 residues. CDR3 in amino acids: CATSRTSPGAGETQYF. The CDR3 DNA sequence: TGTGCCACCAGCAGGACTAGCCCAGGGGCGGGCGAGACCCAGTACTTC.

The V gene is TRBV25-1, the J gene TRBJ2-1; D is unresolved. CDR3 size: 10 residues. The V gene's germline CDR1 is MGHDK and CDR2 SYGVNS. V lost 5 bases and J lost 7, with 3 bases in between. The chain's CDR3 is CASSLNEQFF. The CDR3 region has the DNA TGTGCCAGCAGTCTGAATGAGCAGTTCTTC.

V is TRBV6-5 and J is TRBJ1-1; D not resolved. Germline CDR1 reads MNHEY; CDR2 reads SVGAGI. The V end was cut by 5 bases, the J end by 0 bases, with 10 bases between. The CDR3 extends over 14 amino acids. The CDR3: CASSPTSVNTEAFF. The CDR3 DNA sequence: TGTGCCAGCAGTCCCACCTCAGTGAACACTGAAGCTTTCTTT.

This clone was picked up one time. The V call is TRBV4-1, the J call TRBJ2-2; D perhaps matches TRBD2 (6 bases). Germline V gene sequence: CDR1 MGHRA, CDR2 YSYEKL. This CDR3 has 16 amino acids. V lost 0 bases, J lost 6 bases, and 14 bases lay in between. CDR3 in amino acids: CASSQETGRRSGELFF. The DNA for the CDR3 is TGCGCCAGCAGCCAAGAAACCGGGAGACGGTCCGGGGAGCTGTTTTTT.